What follows describes a single T cell receptor (beta chain). The data were taken from a study of T cell responses to AZD1222 COVID-19 vaccine. TCRdb's table, derived via immunoSEQ multiplex PCR, lists solely in-frame clones and lacks some. The top ten clones hold 4% to 5.5% of a sample with about 76,000 clones, around nine tenths of them seen once. Between the trimmed V and J ends, which lost 3 bases and 8 bases, there was a span of 11 bases. The CDR3 runs to 13 residues. This receptor was taken from an adult in good health. The J gene is TRBJ1-5, the V gene TRBV12-3 or TRBV12-4; no reliable D call. Specimen: peripheral blood, collected on day 0 of MenACWY control vaccination. The CDR3 DNA follows: TGTGCCAGCAGTTTCGACGGAGCGAAGCCCCAGCATTTT. It specifies CASSFDGAKPQHF.